This TCR beta chain was captured in a study of T-cell reconstitution after alpha-beta-depleted transplantation in children. Study results and limitations: As was reported, about two months after transplant, alpha-beta T cells came from several hundred expanded graft clones.

V lost 6 bases, J lost 5 bases, and 7 bases stayed unmatched. This CDR3 is 14 amino acids long. This clonotype has more than one count but fewer than ten. The target antigen is unknown. The authors prepared the TCRbeta library with unique molecular identifiers. MiXCR, applied by TCRdb to the PCR reads, yields one record per CDR3 protein. The data hold around 78,000 distinct CDR3 sequences, with around 14% observed a single time. Specimen: PBMCs, mostly from graft donor cells, collected 180 days after TCRalphabeta/CD19-depleted stem cell transplant. The chain recombines TRBV12-3 or TRBV12-4 with TRBJ1-1; TRBD1 matches 9 bases. This TCR came from a male patient aged 2-15 years who had a stem cell transplant for acute lymphoblastic leukemia, so the T cells may come from the graft donor. In DNA form, the CDR3 reads TGTGCCAGCAGGTCCGGGACAGGGTGGACTGAAGCTTTCTTT. Encoded protein: CASRSGTGWTEAFF.